This T cell receptor (beta chain) appears in the sequencing data of a study of shared clonotypes between healthy human individuals. General study points: Some clonotypes were shared by all four sorted-subset donors, while others were not shared. The non-shared ones had lower generation probabilities than the shared ones. Rarefaction showed sorted-subset sequencing was incomplete despite large depth. Naive CD4 clonotypes overlapped across a few donors at approximately 5.5%.

Across several immunoSEQ plates, the genomic DNA of each subset was split evenly. The protocol was immunoSEQ multiplex PCR, while the TCRdb copy is restricted to in-frame clones and leaves out a portion. The sample consists of fewer than 1.8 million clones, approximately 98.5% of them appearing once. Details on this clone: The antigen is unknown.

There are 13 residues in the CDR3. V lost 0 bases, J lost 7 bases, and 10 bases lay in between. Germline V lookup: CDR1 SGHKS, CDR2 YYEKEE (reference sequence). The TCR sequence derives from a man aged 25-45 years in good health. Sequencing input: naive CD4+ T cells sorted from blood. Described subset: CD45RA+ positively selected. The chain carries TRBV5-5 and TRBJ1-2, with D maybe TRBD1 (5 bases). DNA of the CDR3: TGTGCCAGCAGCTTGGGGGGGAAGAGTGGCTACACCTTC. Translating it yields CASSLGGKSGYTF.